The 19 T cell receptor beta chains below come from one sample, sequenced in a study of blood T cell repertoires in COVID-19. Libraries were prepared by immunoSEQ multiplex PCR; TCRdb keeps only in-frame clonotypes and omits some of them. The sample gives approximately 92,000 clones, roughly 87% of which show up once; approximately 18% is in the top ten. Material for sequencing was peripheral blood. Receptors originate from an elderly man with acute or convalescent COVID-19.

This chain connects TRBV6-6 to TRBJ1-6; TRBD1 aligns across 10 bases. Germline V gives CDR1 MNHNY, CDR2 SVGAGI (reference sequence). The junction had 6 bases not matched to a gene; V was cut back by 6 bases and J by 7 bases. This CDR3 is built from 15 residues. In DNA, the CDR3 is TGTGCCAGCAGGGTTTTGGACAGGGGGAATTCACCCCTCCACTTT. Protein: CASRVLDRGNSPLHF.

This chain joins TRBV13 and TRBJ1-3, with 7 bases lining up with TRBD1. V lost 5 bases, J lost 0 bases, and 10 bases stayed unmatched. This CDR3 contains 17 residues. Germline values: CDR1 PRHDT, CDR2 FYEKMQ (reference sequence). The CDR3 nucleotides read TGTGCCAGCAGCACAAGACAGGGCCGCCTCTCTGGAAACACCATATATTTT. Encoded protein: CASSTRQGRLSGNTIYF.

This chain's CDR3 is CASSPRDTDGYTF. As DNA, the CDR3 is TGTGCCAGCTCACCTCGGGACACTGATGGCTACACCTTC. V gene TRBV18 combines with J gene TRBJ1-2; TRBD1 is a possible D gene (6 bases). Deletions cut 3 bases from V and 6 bases from J, with 11 bases between. Germline CDR1 and CDR2: KGHSH and LQKENI. The CDR3 extends over 13 amino acids.

The chain has TRBV7-2 and TRBJ1-2; no definite D call. The CDR3 sequence is 12 residues long. Trimming left V 8 bases short and J 4 bases short, with 11 bases between. Germline lookup yields CDR1 SGHTA and CDR2 FQGNSA. The CDR3 DNA reads TGTGCCAGCGAAAGACACCTCTATGGCTACACCTTC. Translating it yields CASERHLYGYTF.

The chain combines TRBV7-2 with TRBJ2-1; the match to TRBD1 covers 8 bases. CDR3 length: 14 residues. From germline, CDR1 is SGHTA and CDR2 FQGNSA. After removal of 5 bases from V and 9 bases from J, the junction contained 9 bases not matched to a gene. In DNA, the CDR3 is TGTGCCAGCAGCCCAAGGGACAGGATCAGTGAGCAGTTCTTC. It encodes CASSPRDRISEQFF.

The chain uses TRBV5-1 and TRBJ1-1; possible D gene TRBD1, 6 bases. Germline CDR1 reads SGHRS; CDR2 reads YFSETQ. This CDR3 contains 13 residues. With 2 bases removed from V and 5 bases from J, the gap between germline ends came to 10 bases. CDR3 coding DNA: TGCGCCAGCAGCTTCAACAGGGAAACTGAAGCTTTCTTT. This encodes CASSFNRETEAFF. The whole variable domain, remainder taken from reference TRBV5-1 and TRBJ1-1, is KAGVTQTPRYLIKTRGQQVTLSCSPISGHRSVSWYQQTPGQGLQFLFEYFSETQRNKGNFPGRFSGRQFSNSRSEMNVSTLELGDSALYLCASSFNRETEAFFGQGTRLTVV.

This clone came up once. The V and J genes are TRBV11-2 and TRBJ2-3; possible D gene TRBD1, 6 bases. Germline V gene data show CDR1 as SGHAT and CDR2 as FQNNGV. The CDR3 runs to 14 residues. V was clipped by 1 base and J by 9 bases, with 14 bases between them. The chain's CDR3 is CASSLVGATSTQYF. CDR3 DNA: TGTGCCAGCAGCTTAGTGGGGGCGACCTCCACGCAGTATTTT.

The chain combines TRBV2 with TRBJ1-3; 8 bases align to TRBD1. This CDR3 is built from 15 residues. The ends lost 7 bases at V and 4 bases at J; junction bases unmatched: 9. Germline V lookup: CDR1 SNHLY, CDR2 FYNNEI. In DNA, the CDR3 is TGTGCCAGCACCTCAGGGGGCAGGGGAGGAAACACCATATATTTT. The encoded protein is CASTSGGRGGNTIYF. Using reference TRBV2 and TRBJ1-3 for the parts outside the CDR3, the full variable domain is EPEVTQTPSHQVTQMGQEVILRCVPISNHLYFYWYRQILGQKVEFLVSFYNNEISEKSEIFDDQFSVERPDGSNFTLKIRSTKLEDSAMYFCASTSGGRGGNTIYFGEGSWLTVV.

The rearrangement joins TRBV15 to TRBJ1-5, with 8 bases that match TRBD1. Losses at the gene ends were 5 bases for V and 0 bases for J; bases not matched to a gene: 3. The CDR3 has 15 amino acids. Germline values: CDR1 LNHNV, CDR2 YYDKDF (reference sequence). CDR3 sequence: CATSQGAFSNQPQHF. Here the CDR3 DNA reads TGTGCCACCAGCCAGGGGGCATTTAGCAATCAGCCCCAGCATTTT. Full variable domain (missing parts from reference TRBV15 and TRBJ1-5): DAMVIQNPRYQVTQFGKPVTLSCSQTLNHNVMYWYQQKSSQAPKLLFHYYDKDFNNEADTPDNFQSRRPNTSFCFLDIRSPGLGDTAMYLCATSQGAFSNQPQHFGDGTRLSIL.

The chain has TRBV9 and TRBJ1-3, with 10 bases matching TRBD1. The junction had 5 bases not matched to a gene; V was cut back by 3 bases and J by 2 bases. Germline-derived CDR1 and CDR2 are SGDLS and YYNGEE. There are 16 residues in the CDR3. As DNA, the CDR3 is TGTGCCAGCAGCGCCTCCGGGACAGGGGCTGGAAACACCATATATTTT. It encodes CASSASGTGAGNTIYF.

This chain uses TRBV27 with TRBJ2-1; 7 bases map to TRBD2. CDR3 length: 18 amino acids. The V segment lost 5 bases and the J segment 1 base; nucleotides outside the gene matches: 14. Looked up from germline, CDR1 is MNHEY and CDR2 is SMNVEV (reference sequence). The CDR3: CASSPLRWEGPSYNEQFF. The CDR3 coding sequence is TGTGCCAGCAGTCCCCTAAGGTGGGAGGGCCCGTCCTACAATGAGCAGTTCTTC.

J is TRBJ1-4 and V is TRBV28; possible D gene TRBD1, 5 bases. V was clipped by 5 bases and J by 1 base, with 8 bases between them. This CDR3 is 14 amino acids long. The V gene's germline CDR1 is MDHEN and CDR2 SYDVKM. The chain's CDR3 is CASSRTRTNEKLFF. The CDR3 nucleotides are TGTGCCAGCAGTCGGACAAGAACTAATGAAAAACTGTTTTTT.

The chain couples TRBV2 to TRBJ2-5, with a possible D match to TRBD2 (7 bases). V was pared by 6 bases and J by 5 bases, with 16 bases between. CDR1 is SNHLY and CDR2 is FYNNEI in the germline V gene. The CDR3 consists of 14 residues. The CDR3 spells CASRVQAGAETQYF. In nucleotides, the CDR3 is TGTGCCAGCAGGGTCCAGGCGGGGGCGGAGACCCAGTACTTC.

This clone was recorded a few times. The rearrangement joins TRBV7-2 to TRBJ1-6; 7 bases are shared with TRBD1. Germline V CDR1 and CDR2: SGHTA, FQGNSA. V dropped 5 bases and J dropped 1; count of bases not matched to a gene: 2. The CDR3 totals 15 residues. In DNA, the CDR3 is TGTGCCAGCAGCACGGGACAGTCCTATAATTCACCCCTCCACTTT. This translates into CASSTGQSYNSPLHF.

The chain carries TRBV15 and TRBJ1-5; TRBD1 matches at 7 bases. The CDR3 is 15 amino acids. With V trimmed by 4 bases and J by 4 bases, 7 bases remained unmatched. Germline CDR1 reads LNHNV; CDR2 reads YYDKDF (reference sequence). CDR3: CATSKAGTANQPQHF. The CDR3 DNA reads as TGTGCCACCAGCAAAGCCGGGACAGCTAATCAGCCCCAGCATTTT.

The chain employs TRBV6-6 and TRBJ1-5; TRBD1 agrees at 8 bases. Germline V gene lookup returns CDR1 MNHNY and CDR2 SVGAGI (reference sequence). V shed 5 bases, J shed 8 bases, and the junction held 14 bases outside the gene matches. The CDR3 is 16 residues long. CDR3 bases: TGTGCCAGCAGTCGACAGGGGTCGGGGTTTACGAAGCCCCAGCATTTT. Residues: CASSRQGSGFTKPQHF.

The chain is built from TRBV7-2 and TRBJ2-2; a possible D gene is TRBD2 (7 bases). This CDR3 has 16 amino acids. Trimming took 5 bases from V and 5 from J, leaving 18 bases between them. Germline V lookup: CDR1 SGHTA, CDR2 FQGNSA. The CDR3 nucleotides are TGTGCCAGCAGCCCTAAATCGGGGGGCGCAACCGGGGAGCTGTTTTTT. The encoded protein is CASSPKSGGATGELFF. The full variable domain, in which reference TRBV7-2 and TRBJ2-2 provide the parts outside the CDR3, is GAGVSQSPSNKVTEKGKDVELRCDPISGHTALYWYRQSLGQGLEFLIYFQGNSAPDKSGLPSDRFSAERTGGSVSTLTIQRTQQEDSAVYLCASSPKSGGATGELFFGEGSRLTVL.

This clone was seen only once. The chain joins TRBV27 to TRBJ1-1; TRBD1 matches at 10 bases. CDR3 length equals 16 residues. The germline V gene encodes CDR1 MNHEY and CDR2 SMNVEV (reference sequence). The V segment lost 5 bases and the J segment 4 bases; nucleotides outside the gene matches: 10. CDR3 sequence: CASSPPRQGAVTEAFF. The CDR3 DNA reads as TGTGCCAGCAGTCCGCCCCGACAGGGGGCAGTCACTGAAGCTTTCTTT.

The chain couples TRBV28 to TRBJ1-1; no firm D call. The length of the CDR3 is 11 residues. Per the germline V gene, CDR1 is MDHEN and CDR2 is SYDVKM. Between the trimmed V and J ends, which lost 8 bases and 11 bases, there was a span of 15 bases. The CDR3 DNA is TGTGCCAGCTCTCGGACTCACGGGGCTTTCTTT. It translates to CASSRTHGAFF. Drawing the rest from reference TRBV28 and TRBJ1-1, the complete variable domain is DVKVTQSSRYLVKRTGEKVFLECVQDMDHENMFWYRQDPGLGLRLIYFSYDVKMKEKGDIPEGYSVSREKKERFSLILESASTNQTSMYLCASSRTHGAFFGQGTRLTVV.